The 16 T cell receptor beta chains below all came from one sample that was sequenced in a study of shared clonotypes between healthy human individuals. The method was immunoSEQ multiplex PCR; TCRdb's version includes in-frame clones alone and lacks a portion of them. The data hold some 580,000 clones, with roughly 98% observed a single time. The naive CD8 subset, CD45RO-negative cells positively selected for CCR7, excluded terminally differentiated effector memory CD45RA+ cells. The sample comprised naive CD8+ T cells sorted from blood. The receptors come from a young man in good health.

Points on this clone: Other DNA sequences of this sample code for an identical CDR3. The chain is built from TRBV7-9 and TRBJ2-7; TRBD1 aligns across 9 bases. The CDR3 is made up of 14 amino acids. Looked up from germline, CDR1 is SEHNR and CDR2 is FQNEAQ (reference sequence). Germline trimming cut 5 bases from V and 2 bases from J; bases unmatched to any gene: 4. The CDR3 DNA reads TGTGCCAGCAGCACGGGACAGGGCGCCTACGAGCAGTACTTC. Protein product: CASSTGQGAYEQYF.

The chain employs TRBV21-1 and TRBJ2-3; no DNA check was done on the table's D call, TRBD2. TRBV21-1 corresponds to a pseudogene. The CDR3 loop spans 13 amino acids. The CDR3 sequence is CASSKAGVDTQYF. The CDR3, as DNA: TGTGCCAGCAGCAAGGCCGGGGTAGATACGCAGTATTTT.

The rearrangement joins TRBV2 to TRBJ1-4; 8 bases are a match to TRBD1. V lost 9 bases, J lost 7 bases, and 7 bases stayed unmatched. The CDR3 sequence is 13 residues long. Germline CDR1 is SNHLY and CDR2 is FYNNEI. This CDR3 reads CASQGAKGEKLFF. Written as DNA, the CDR3 is TGTGCCAGTCAGGGGGCGAAAGGTGAAAAACTGTTTTTT.

The rearrangement joins TRBV9 to TRBJ1-1; 7 bases fit TRBD1. Germline V gives CDR1 SGDLS, CDR2 YYNGEE. The ends lost 3 bases at V and 1 base at J; junction bases unmatched: 6. CDR3 length: 15 amino acids. CDR3 coding DNA: TGTGCCAGCAGCGAATCCGGGACAGCGAACACTGAAGCTTTCTTT. This codes for CASSESGTANTEAFF.

With respect to this clone: Other DNA sequences from this sample encode an identical CDR3 as well. CDR3 DNA sequence: TGTGCCAGCAGCTTAGGGTTAGGAGGGTACGAGCAGTACTTC. It yields the protein CASSLGLGGYEQYF. The chain uses TRBV7-2 and TRBJ2-7, with D possibly matching TRBD2 (6 bases). Between the trimmed V and J ends, which lost 1 base and 4 bases, there was a span of 11 bases. CDR3 length equals 14 residues. Per the germline V gene, CDR1 is SGHTA and CDR2 is FQGNSA.

This clone appeared once. The chain combines TRBV4-1 with TRBJ2-7; TRBD2 aligns across 13 bases. CDR1 and CDR2 (germline): MGHRA, YSYEKL. V lost 7 bases and J lost 3; bases outside the gene matches: 6. CDR3 length: 15 residues. This chain's CDR3 is CASTTGLAGVYEQYF. CDR3 sequence (DNA): TGCGCCAGCACCACTGGACTAGCGGGAGTCTACGAGCAGTACTTC.

The chain couples TRBV6-6 to TRBJ2-7, with a possible D match to TRBD2 (5 bases). In germline, CDR1 is MNHNY, CDR2 SVGAGI (reference sequence). CDR3 length: 14 residues. Trimming stripped 2 bases from V and 3 bases from J, with 11 bases between. Written as DNA, the CDR3 is TGTGCCAGCAGTTACGACCAACGGGGCTACGAGCAGTACTTC. Amino acids: CASSYDQRGYEQYF.

This CDR3 is CASSFVTGGRGEQYF. CDR3 DNA: TGTGCCAGCAGCTTTGTCACCGGCGGCCGGGGGGAGCAGTACTTC. This rearrangement joins TRBV7-9 to TRBJ2-7; D perhaps matches TRBD2 (6 bases). Trimming cost V 3 bases and J 7 bases, with 19 bases left between them. The CDR3 is 15 residues long. Germline V gene data show CDR1 as SEHNR and CDR2 as FQNEAQ (reference sequence).

The rearrangement joins TRBV5-4 to TRBJ2-7, with D unresolved. V was shortened by 4 bases and J by 5 bases, with 16 bases between the two germline ends. Germline CDR1 is SGHNT and CDR2 is YYREEE (reference sequence). The CDR3 extends over 14 amino acids. The CDR3 DNA reads as TGTGCCAGCAGCCTTGGCCCGGGTGCCAACGAGCAGTACTTC. Translated, it gives CASSLGPGANEQYF.

This CDR3 is CASSLGGPSGNTIYF. CDR3 in DNA: TGTGCCAGCAGCTTAGGAGGTCCCTCTGGAAACACCATATATTTT. V usage is TRBV7-6 and J usage is TRBJ1-3; D gene ambiguous. Germline CDR1 and CDR2: SGHVS and FNYEAQ. V gave up 1 base and J gave up 0 bases, with 7 bases separating them. This CDR3 spans 15 amino acids.

The V gene is TRBV4-1, the J gene TRBJ2-1; 13 positions match TRBD2. The trim removed 3 bases at V and 8 bases at J, leaving 4 bases unmatched. This CDR3 is 15 amino acids long. The germline gives CDR1 MGHRA, CDR2 YSYEKL. The CDR3 sequence is CASSQGLAGLDEQFF. The CDR3 bases are TGCGCCAGCAGCCAGGGACTAGCGGGGTTGGATGAGCAGTTCTTC.

CDR3 region: CASSLEGELHYEQYF. In DNA, the CDR3 is TGTGCCAGCAGCTTAGAGGGAGAACTCCACTACGAGCAGTACTTC. The V and J genes are TRBV13 and TRBJ2-7, with D possibly being TRBD2 (5 bases). The CDR3 covers 15 residues. Germline CDR1 reads PRHDT; CDR2 reads FYEKMQ (reference sequence). V shed 1 base and J shed 3 bases, with 13 bases lying between them.

V usage is TRBV7-8 and J usage is TRBJ2-5, with 8 bases identical to TRBD2. V shed 5 bases, J shed 5 bases, and the junction held 13 bases outside the gene matches. The germline V gene encodes CDR1 SGHVS and CDR2 FQNEAQ. This CDR3 spans 16 amino acids. The CDR3 region has the DNA TGTGCCAGCAGCCCGACCGGAAGGCGGGAGGACGAGACCCAGTACTTC. Protein: CASSPTGRREDETQYF.

The V and J genes are TRBV4-1 and TRBJ1-2; D remains unclear. The length of the CDR3 is 11 residues. The V and J ends lost 2 bases and 8 bases respectively, with 6 bases between them. Germline CDR1 is MGHRA and CDR2 is YSYEKL. In nucleotides, the CDR3 is TGCGCCAGCAGCCAACTTGGCGGCTACACCTTC. This translates into CASSQLGGYTF.

The V gene is TRBV4-1, the J gene TRBJ1-5; D is possibly TRBD1 (6 bases). CDR3 size: 15 residues. V lost 1 base to trimming and J lost 3 bases, with 10 bases between them. CDR1 is MGHRA and CDR2 is YSYEKL in the germline V gene. In DNA, the CDR3 is TGCGCCAGCAGCCAAGTTTGGGACAACAATCAGCCCCAGCATTTT. Residues: CASSQVWDNNQPQHF.

This chain joins TRBV13 and TRBJ1-3, with 9 bases matching TRBD1. Looked up from germline, CDR1 is PRHDT and CDR2 is FYEKMQ (reference sequence). CDR3 length: 16 residues. Trimming removed 4 bases from V and 0 bases from J; junction bases left unmatched: 4. This CDR3 reads CASSSGQGISGNTIYF. CDR3 nucleotides: TGTGCCAGCAGCTCGGGACAGGGTATCTCTGGAAACACCATATATTTT. The variable domain in full, with the rest retrieved from reference TRBV13 and TRBJ1-3, is AAGVIQSPRHLIKEKRETATLKCYPIPRHDTVYWYQQGPGQDPQFLISFYEKMQSDKGSIPDRFSAQQFSDYHSELNMSSLELGDSALYFCASSSGQGISGNTIYFGEGSWLTVV.